Reported below is one TCR beta chain. Its matching antigen is unknown. Some clones are missing from TCRdb's copy, which holds only in-frame ones; the method was immunoSEQ multiplex PCR. Altogether 200,000 to 300,000 clones are present, 80% to 85% being singletons, with the ten largest covering about 0.64%. CDR1 is SEHNR, CDR2 FQNEAQ, per germline (reference sequence). The CDR3 totals 13 residues. V dropped 6 bases and J dropped 4 bases, with 12 bases sitting between them. The data belong to a study of Tregs in tolerant kidney transplant recipients. CD4+CD25+CD127- Tregs, CD4+CD25- non-Tregs, CD4 and CD8 cells were sorted. Notes on the study in general: Biological reproducibility was not directly addressed in this study. Validation in larger populations is needed because few patients were studied. Tregs expanded with activated donor B cells seemed most donor-specific.

The sequence was obtained from a human donor in good health. The sample taken for sequencing was CD4+ T cells from blood. The chain has TRBV7-9 and TRBJ1-2, with a tentative D call TRBD1 (6 bases). The CDR3 loop reads CASSPQGSYGYTF. CDR3 sequence (DNA): TGTGCCAGCAGTCCACAGGGATCCTATGGCTACACCTTC. Full variable domain (missing parts from reference TRBV7-9 and TRBJ1-2): DTGVSQNPRHKITKRGQNVTFRCDPISEHNRLYWYRQTLGQGPEFLTYFQNEAQLEKSRLLSDRFSAERPKGSFSTLEIQRTEQGDSAMYLCASSPQGSYGYTFGSGTRLTVV.